This TCR beta chain was found in a study of blood T cell repertoires in COVID-19. The overall study: PBMCs, B-cell-depleted T cells, or T cells provided the cDNA or gDNA that made up the material.

Here immunoSEQ multiplex PCR was the method, and the copy in TCRdb shows in-frame clones only, minus some. The data show fewer than 150,000 clones, roughly 84% seen once. The source is a woman younger than 45 who had recovered from COVID-19. The sequenced sample consisted of peripheral blood.

As DNA, the CDR3 is TGTGCCAGCAGCGGACCTCTAACGGGCGGGGAGACCCAGTACTTC. Its protein product is CASSGPLTGGETQYF. The V call is TRBV9, the J call TRBJ2-5; TRBD2 is a possible D gene (5 bases). The germline V and J ends were trimmed by 3 bases and 5 bases, with 17 bases remaining between them. CDR3 length: 15 amino acids. Germline CDR1 SGDLS, CDR2 YYNGEE.